This TCR beta chain was obtained from a study of cytomegalovirus exposure and HLA in healthy donors. Amplification used 60 Vbeta primers and 13 Jbeta primers. Assay used: immunoSEQ multiplex PCR; TCRdb lists only in-frame clones, some missing. The table includes roughly 180,000 clones, around 85% detected once. V was shortened by 2 bases and J by 5 bases, with 7 bases between the two germline ends. This CDR3 contains 13 residues. CDR1 and CDR2 (germline): SNHLY, FYNNEI. Sequencing input: PBMCs. This clonotype originated in a boy aged 2 to 10 in good health and CMV-seronegative. V gene TRBV2 combines with J gene TRBJ1-5; D gene unclear. DNA for the CDR3: TGTGCCAGCAGTGAACGTGACTATCAGCCCCAGCATTTT. It encodes CASSERDYQPQHF.